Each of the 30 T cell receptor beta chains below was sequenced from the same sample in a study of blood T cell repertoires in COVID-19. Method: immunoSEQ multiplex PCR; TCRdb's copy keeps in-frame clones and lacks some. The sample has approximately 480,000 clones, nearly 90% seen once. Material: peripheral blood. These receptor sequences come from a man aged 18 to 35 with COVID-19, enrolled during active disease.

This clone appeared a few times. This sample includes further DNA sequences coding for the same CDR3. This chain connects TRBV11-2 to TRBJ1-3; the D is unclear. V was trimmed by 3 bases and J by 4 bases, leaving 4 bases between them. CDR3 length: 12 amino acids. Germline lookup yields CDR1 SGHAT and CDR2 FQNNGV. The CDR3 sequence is CASSFVGNTIYF. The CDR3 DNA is TGTGCCAGCAGCTTCGTGGGAAACACCATATATTTT.

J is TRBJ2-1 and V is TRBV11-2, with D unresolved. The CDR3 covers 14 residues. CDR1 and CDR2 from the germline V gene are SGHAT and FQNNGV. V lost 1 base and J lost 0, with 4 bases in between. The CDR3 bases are TGTGCCAGCAGCTTAGCTAGCTCCTACAATGAGCAGTTCTTC. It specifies CASSLASSYNEQFF.

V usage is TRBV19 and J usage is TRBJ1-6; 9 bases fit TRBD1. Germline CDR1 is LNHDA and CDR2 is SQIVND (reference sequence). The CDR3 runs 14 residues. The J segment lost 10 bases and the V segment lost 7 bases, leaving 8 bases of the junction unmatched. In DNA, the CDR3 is TGTGCCAGTACCGCGGACAGGGGTGGCTCACCCCTCCACTTT. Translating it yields CASTADRGGSPLHF.

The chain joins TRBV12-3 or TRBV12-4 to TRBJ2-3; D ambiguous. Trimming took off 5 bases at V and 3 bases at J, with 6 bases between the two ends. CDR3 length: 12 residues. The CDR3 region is CASSPTTDTQYF. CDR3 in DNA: TGTGCCAGCAGTCCAACTACAGATACGCAGTATTTT.

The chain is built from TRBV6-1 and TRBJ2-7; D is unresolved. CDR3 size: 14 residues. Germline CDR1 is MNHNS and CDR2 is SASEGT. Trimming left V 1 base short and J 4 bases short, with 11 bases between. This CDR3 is CASSEVRLGYEQYF. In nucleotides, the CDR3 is TGTGCCAGCAGTGAAGTCAGGCTGGGTTACGAGCAGTACTTC.

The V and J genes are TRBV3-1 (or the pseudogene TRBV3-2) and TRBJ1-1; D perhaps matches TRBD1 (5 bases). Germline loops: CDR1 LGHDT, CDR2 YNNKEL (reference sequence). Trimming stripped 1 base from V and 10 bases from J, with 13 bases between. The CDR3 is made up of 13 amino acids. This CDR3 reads CASSQGRGTGAFF. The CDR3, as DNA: TGTGCCAGCAGCCAAGGCCGGGGGACGGGAGCTTTCTTT.

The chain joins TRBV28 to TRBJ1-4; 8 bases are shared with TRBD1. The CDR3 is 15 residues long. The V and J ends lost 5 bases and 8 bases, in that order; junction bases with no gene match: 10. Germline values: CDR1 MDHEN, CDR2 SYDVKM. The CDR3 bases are TGTGCCAGCAGTACAACCGGGACAGGTGGAGAAAAACTGTTTTTT. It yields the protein CASSTTGTGGEKLFF.

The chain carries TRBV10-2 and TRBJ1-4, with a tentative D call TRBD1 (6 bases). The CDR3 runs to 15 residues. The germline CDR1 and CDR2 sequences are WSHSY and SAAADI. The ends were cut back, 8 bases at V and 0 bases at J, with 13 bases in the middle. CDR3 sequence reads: CASGARGPTNEKLFF. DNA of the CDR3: TGCGCCAGCGGGGCCAGGGGCCCAACTAATGAAAAACTGTTTTTT.

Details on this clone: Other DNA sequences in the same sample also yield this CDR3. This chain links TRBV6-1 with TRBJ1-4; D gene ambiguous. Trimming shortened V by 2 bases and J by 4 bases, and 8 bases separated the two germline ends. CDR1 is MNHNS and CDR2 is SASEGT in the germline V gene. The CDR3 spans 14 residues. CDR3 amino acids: CASSERGGNEKLFF. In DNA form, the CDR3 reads TGTGCCAGCAGTGAACGAGGAGGTAATGAAAAACTGTTTTTT.

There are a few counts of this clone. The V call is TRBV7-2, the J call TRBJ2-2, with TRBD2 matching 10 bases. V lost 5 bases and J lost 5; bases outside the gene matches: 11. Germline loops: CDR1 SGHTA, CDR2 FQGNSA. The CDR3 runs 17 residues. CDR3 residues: CASSPGRASGSTGELFF. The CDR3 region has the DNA TGTGCCAGCAGCCCAGGGCGGGCTAGCGGGAGTACCGGGGAGCTGTTTTTT. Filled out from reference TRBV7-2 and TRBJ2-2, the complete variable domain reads GAGVSQSPSNKVTEKGKDVELRCDPISGHTALYWYRQSLGQGLEFLIYFQGNSAPDKSGLPSDRFSAERTGGSVSTLTIQRTQQEDSAVYLCASSPGRASGSTGELFFGEGSRLTVL.

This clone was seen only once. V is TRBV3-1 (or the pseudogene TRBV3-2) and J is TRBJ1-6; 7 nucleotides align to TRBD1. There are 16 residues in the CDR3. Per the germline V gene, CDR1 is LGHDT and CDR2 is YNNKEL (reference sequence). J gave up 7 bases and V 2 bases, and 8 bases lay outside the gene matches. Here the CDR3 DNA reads TGTGCCAGCAGCCAACGGGCGACAGGGTGGAATTCACCCCTCCACTTT. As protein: CASSQRATGWNSPLHF.

For the CDR3, the DNA is TGTGCCAGCCGTAGCGGGGACTACAATGAGCAGTTCTTC. Encoded protein: CASRSGDYNEQFF. The chain uses TRBV2 and TRBJ2-1; 8 bases align to TRBD2. The ends lost 8 bases at V and 3 bases at J; junction bases unmatched: 3. This CDR3 is built from 13 residues. Germline V lookup: CDR1 SNHLY, CDR2 FYNNEI.

This CDR3 is CASSLVASVSYYEQYF. The CDR3 coding sequence is TGTGCCAGCAGCTTAGTAGCCTCTGTAAGCTACTACGAGCAGTACTTC. This chain connects TRBV11-2 to TRBJ2-7, with D unresolved. The CDR3 runs 16 residues. V was shortened by 1 base and J by 3 bases, with 16 bases between the two germline ends. Germline CDR1 reads SGHAT; CDR2 reads FQNNGV. Together with reference TRBV11-2 and TRBJ2-7, the CDR3 gives the full variable domain: EAGVAQSPRYKIIEKRQSVAFWCNPISGHATLYWYQQILGQGPKLLIQFQNNGVVDDSQLPKDRFSAERLKGVDSTLKIQPAKLEDSAVYLCASSLVASVSYYEQYFGPGTRLTVT.

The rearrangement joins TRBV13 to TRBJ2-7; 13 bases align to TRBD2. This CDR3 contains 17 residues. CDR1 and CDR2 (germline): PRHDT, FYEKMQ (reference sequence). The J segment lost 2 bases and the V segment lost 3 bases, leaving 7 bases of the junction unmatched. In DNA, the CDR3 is TGTGCCAGCAGCTTGACTAGCGGGAGGACCGACCCCTACGAGCAGTACTTC. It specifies CASSLTSGRTDPYEQYF.

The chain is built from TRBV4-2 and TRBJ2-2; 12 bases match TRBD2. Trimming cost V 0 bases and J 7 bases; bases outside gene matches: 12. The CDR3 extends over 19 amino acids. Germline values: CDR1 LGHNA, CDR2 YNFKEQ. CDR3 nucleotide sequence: TGTGCCAGCAGCCAAGATCCCGCTAGCGGGAGGGCCTTAGGCGGGGAGCTGTTTTTT. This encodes CASSQDPASGRALGGELFF.

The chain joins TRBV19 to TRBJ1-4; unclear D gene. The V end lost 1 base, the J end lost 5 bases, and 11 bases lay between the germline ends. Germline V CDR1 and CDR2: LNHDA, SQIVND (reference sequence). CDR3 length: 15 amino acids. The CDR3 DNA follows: TGTGCCAGTAGTATAGGTCTTCTACTGAATGAAAAACTGTTTTTT. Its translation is CASSIGLLLNEKLFF. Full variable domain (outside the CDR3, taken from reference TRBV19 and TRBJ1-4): DGGITQSPKYLFRKEGQNVTLSCEQNLNHDAMYWYRQDPGQGLRLIYYSQIVNDFQKGDIAEGYSVSREKKESFPLTVTSAQKNPTAFYLCASSIGLLLNEKLFFGSGTQLSVL.

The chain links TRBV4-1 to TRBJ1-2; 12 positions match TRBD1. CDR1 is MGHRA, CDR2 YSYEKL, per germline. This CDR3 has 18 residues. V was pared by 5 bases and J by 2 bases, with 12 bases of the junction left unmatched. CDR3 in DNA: TGCGCCAGCAGCAAACAGACCGGGACAGGGGGCCTGAACTATGGCTACACCTTC. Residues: CASSKQTGTGGLNYGYTF.

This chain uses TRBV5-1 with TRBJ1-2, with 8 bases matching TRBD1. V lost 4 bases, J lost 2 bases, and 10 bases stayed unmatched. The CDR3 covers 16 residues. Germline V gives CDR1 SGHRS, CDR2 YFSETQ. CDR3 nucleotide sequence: TGCGCCAGCAGCCCTTTGGACAGGGCGACCAACTATGGCTACACCTTC. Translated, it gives CASSPLDRATNYGYTF.

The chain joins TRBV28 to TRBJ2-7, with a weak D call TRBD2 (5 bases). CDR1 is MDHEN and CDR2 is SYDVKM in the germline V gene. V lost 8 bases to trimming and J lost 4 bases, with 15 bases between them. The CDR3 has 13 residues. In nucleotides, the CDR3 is TGTGCCAGCGTGGCTAGCCCCACTTACGAGCAGTACTTC. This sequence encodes CASVASPTYEQYF. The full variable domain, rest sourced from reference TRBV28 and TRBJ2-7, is DVKVTQSSRYLVKRTGEKVFLECVQDMDHENMFWYRQDPGLGLRLIYFSYDVKMKEKGDIPEGYSVSREKKERFSLILESASTNQTSMYLCASVASPTYEQYFGPGTRLTVT.

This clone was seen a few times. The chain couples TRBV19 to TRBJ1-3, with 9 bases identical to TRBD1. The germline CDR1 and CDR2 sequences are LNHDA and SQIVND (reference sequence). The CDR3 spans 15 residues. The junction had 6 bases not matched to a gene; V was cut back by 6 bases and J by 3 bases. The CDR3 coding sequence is TGTGCCAGTAGGGGGACAGGGCGAGGTGGAAACACCATATATTTT. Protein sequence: CASRGTGRGGNTIYF.

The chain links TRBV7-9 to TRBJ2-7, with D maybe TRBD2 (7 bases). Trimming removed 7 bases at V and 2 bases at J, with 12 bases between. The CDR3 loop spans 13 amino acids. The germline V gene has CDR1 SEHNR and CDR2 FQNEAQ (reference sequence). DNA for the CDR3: TGTGCCAGCACGGGGGGCCTGGCCTACGAGCAGTACTTC. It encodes CASTGGLAYEQYF.

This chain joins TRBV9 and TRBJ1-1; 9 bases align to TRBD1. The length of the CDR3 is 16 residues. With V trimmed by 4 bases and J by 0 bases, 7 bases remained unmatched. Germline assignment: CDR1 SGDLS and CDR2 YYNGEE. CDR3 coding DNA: TGTGCCAGCAGCCCCGGGACAGGGCTCATGAACACTGAAGCTTTCTTT. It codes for CASSPGTGLMNTEAFF.

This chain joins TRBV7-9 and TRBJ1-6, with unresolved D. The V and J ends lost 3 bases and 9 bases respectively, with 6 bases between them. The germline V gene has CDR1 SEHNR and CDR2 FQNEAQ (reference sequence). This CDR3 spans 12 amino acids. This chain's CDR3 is CASSFEGSPLHF. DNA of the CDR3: TGTGCCAGCAGCTTTGAGGGTTCACCCCTCCACTTT.

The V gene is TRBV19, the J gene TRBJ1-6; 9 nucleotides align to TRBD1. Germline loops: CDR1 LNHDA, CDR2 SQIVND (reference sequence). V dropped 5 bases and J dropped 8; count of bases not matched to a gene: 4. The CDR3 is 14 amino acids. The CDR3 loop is CASSLDRGDSPLHF. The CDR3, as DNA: TGTGCCAGTAGTTTGGACAGGGGAGATTCACCCCTCCACTTT.

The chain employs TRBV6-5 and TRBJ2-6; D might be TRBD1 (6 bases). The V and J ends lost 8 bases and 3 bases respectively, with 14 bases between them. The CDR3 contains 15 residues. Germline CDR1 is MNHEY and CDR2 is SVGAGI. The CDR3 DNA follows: TGTGCCAGCTCCCCGGCAGGGGTTGGGGCCAACGTCCTGACTTTC. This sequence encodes CASSPAGVGANVLTF.

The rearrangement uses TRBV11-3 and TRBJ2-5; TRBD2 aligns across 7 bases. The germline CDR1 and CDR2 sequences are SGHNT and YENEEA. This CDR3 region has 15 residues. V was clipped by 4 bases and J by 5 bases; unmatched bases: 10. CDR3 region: CASSSRTYGGETQYF. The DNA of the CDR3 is TGTGCCAGCAGCTCCAGGACTTACGGGGGGGAGACCCAGTACTTC.

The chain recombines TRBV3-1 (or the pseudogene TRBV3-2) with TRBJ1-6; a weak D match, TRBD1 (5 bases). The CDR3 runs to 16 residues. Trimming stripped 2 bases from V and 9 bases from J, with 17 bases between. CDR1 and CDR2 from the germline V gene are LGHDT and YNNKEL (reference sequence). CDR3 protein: CASSQSHAGLGSPLHF. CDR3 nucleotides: TGTGCCAGCAGCCAAAGTCACGCAGGGTTGGGTTCACCCCTCCACTTT.

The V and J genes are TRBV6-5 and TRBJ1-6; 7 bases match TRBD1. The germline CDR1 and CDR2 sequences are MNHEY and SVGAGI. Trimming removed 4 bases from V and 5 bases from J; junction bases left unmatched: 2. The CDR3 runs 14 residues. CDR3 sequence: CASSSGTDNSPLHF. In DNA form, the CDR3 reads TGTGCCAGCAGTTCCGGGACAGATAATTCACCCCTCCACTTT.

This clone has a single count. The chain's CDR3 is CASSPRQGTGPYGYTF. The CDR3 DNA follows: TGTGCCAGCAGCCCCAGACAGGGAACTGGGCCATATGGCTACACCTTC. This chain uses TRBV7-6 with TRBJ1-2; 7 nucleotides agree with TRBD1. CDR1 is SGHVS and CDR2 is FNYEAQ in the germline V gene. The ends lost 5 bases at V and 5 bases at J; junction bases unmatched: 14. This CDR3 is 16 amino acids long.

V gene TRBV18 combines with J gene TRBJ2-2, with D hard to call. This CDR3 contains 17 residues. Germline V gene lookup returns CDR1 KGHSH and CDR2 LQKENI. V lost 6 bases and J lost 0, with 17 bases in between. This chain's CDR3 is CASSSLPPAANTGELFF. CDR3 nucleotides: TGTGCCAGCTCGTCCCTCCCCCCGGCGGCGAACACCGGGGAGCTGTTTTTT.